This T cell receptor (beta chain) is drawn from a study of T cell responses to AZD1222 COVID-19 vaccine. A note on this clone: The target antigen is unknown.

Whole-study findings and limits: Rises in breadth and depth of Spike-specific TCRs came after two AZD1222 doses. Just 5 to 7 AZD1222 recipients were seropositive at baseline.

Germline CDR1 MDHEN, CDR2 SYDVKM. Trimming took 5 bases from V and 0 from J, leaving 5 bases between them. The CDR3 length is 13 residues. This table comes from immunoSEQ multiplex PCR, and its TCRdb copy is limited to in-frame clones, with some not included. This sample has around 100,000 clones; 75% to 95% occur once, and the top ten carry less than 55%. This receptor was obtained from an adult in good health. Sequencing used peripheral blood, obtained on day 0 of AZD1222 vaccination. The chain is built from TRBV28 and TRBJ1-3; D uncertain. The CDR3 coding sequence is TGTGCCAGCAGTCACAACTCTGGAAACACCATATATTTT. Protein sequence: CASSHNSGNTIYF.